The 9 T cell receptor beta chains below all came from one sample that was sequenced in a study of beta chain features in type 1 diabetes. The investigators reverse transcribed all of the isolated RNA, so they sequenced expressed TCRB transcripts. Measured with immunoSEQ multiplex PCR; TCRdb has only the in-frame clones, and not every one. The sample consists of just over 450,000 clones, about 32% of them appearing once. Specimen: naive CD4+ T cells from blood. The receptors originated from a young man in good health.

Turning to this clone: The identical CDR3 is also encoded by other nucleotide sequences in the sample. This chain connects TRBV7-2 to TRBJ2-7; the D is unclear. The germline gives CDR1 SGHTA, CDR2 FQGNSA. There are 13 residues in the CDR3. Deletions cut 0 bases from V and 2 bases from J, with 5 bases between. This CDR3 reads CASSLAATYEQYF. CDR3 coding DNA: TGTGCCAGCAGCTTAGCGGCTACCTACGAGCAGTACTTC. Full variable domain (remainder filled in from reference TRBV7-2 and TRBJ2-7): GAGVSQSPSNKVTEKGKDVELRCDPISGHTALYWYRQSLGQGLEFLIYFQGNSAPDKSGLPSDRFSAERTGGSVSTLTIQRTQQEDSAVYLCASSLAATYEQYFGPGTRLTVT.

This CDR3 is CAWRYEAGELFF. The CDR3 nucleotides read TGTGCCTGGAGATATGAGGCCGGGGAGCTGTTTTTT. The chain links TRBV30 to TRBJ2-2; D is unresolved. This CDR3 is built from 12 residues. Germline values: CDR1 GTSNPN, CDR2 SVGIG (reference sequence). V was trimmed by 3 bases and J by 6 bases, leaving 8 bases between them.

The genes are TRBV4-3 and TRBJ1-1; D is uncertain. The germline CDR1 and CDR2 sequences are LGHNA and YSLEER. The CDR3 totals 15 residues. V dropped 1 base and J dropped 1 base, with 10 bases sitting between them. The CDR3 DNA follows: TGCGCCAGCAGCCAAGGGTCCCCGGGGAACACTGAAGCTTTCTTT. This codes for CASSQGSPGNTEAFF.

This clone was counted a few times. The chain has TRBV14 and TRBJ2-3, with D possibly being TRBD1 (6 bases). Germline lookup yields CDR1 SGHDN and CDR2 FVKESK. This CDR3 is built from 14 residues. Trimming removed 2 bases at V and 4 bases at J, with 10 bases between. The CDR3 DNA sequence: TGTGCCAGCAGCCAATTTCAGGGGCCAGATACGCAGTATTTT. Protein: CASSQFQGPDTQYF.

The chain joins TRBV5-1 to TRBJ1-1; D is unclear. This CDR3 spans 14 amino acids. Germline assignment: CDR1 SGHRS and CDR2 YFSETQ. V lost 4 bases and J lost 2, with 12 bases in between. CDR3 sequence (DNA): TGCGCCAGCAGCCTAGGGTTCATCAACACTGAAGCTTTCTTT. Its protein product is CASSLGFINTEAFF.

The sample holds a few counts of this clone. The chain uses TRBV10-3 and TRBJ2-2; a weak D match, TRBD1 (6 bases). This CDR3 is 15 amino acids long. The germline V gene has CDR1 ENHRY and CDR2 SYGVKD. The V end was cut by 4 bases, the J end by 2 bases, with 11 bases between. The CDR3 loop reads CAISGHRANTGELFF. The CDR3 coding sequence is TGTGCCATCAGTGGGCACAGGGCAAACACCGGGGAGCTGTTTTTT.

The chain uses TRBV4-2 and TRBJ2-1; D might be TRBD1 (5 bases). From germline, CDR1 is LGHNA and CDR2 YNFKEQ. The CDR3 loop spans 17 amino acids. The V end was cut by 3 bases, the J end by 5 bases, with 20 bases between. CDR3 nucleotide sequence: TGTGCCAGCAGCCAGGCAAAAATAGGGGTCGTCCACAATGAGCAGTTCTTC. Translating it yields CASSQAKIGVVHNEQFF.

The J gene is TRBJ2-1, the V gene TRBV9; 13 bases are a match to TRBD2. The V segment lost 4 bases and the J segment 4 bases; nucleotides outside the gene matches: 5. Germline CDR1 SGDLS, CDR2 YYNGEE. The CDR3 is made up of 16 amino acids. The CDR3 is CASSLTSGRVYNEQFF. Written as DNA, the CDR3 is TGTGCCAGCAGCCTCACTAGCGGGAGGGTTTACAATGAGCAGTTCTTC. The full variable domain, with the rest looked up from reference TRBV9 and TRBJ2-1, is DSGVTQTPKHLITATGQRVTLRCSPRSGDLSVYWYQQSLDQGLQFLIQYYNGEERAKGNILERFSAQQFPDLHSELNLSSLELGDSALYFCASSLTSGRVYNEQFFGPGTRLTVL.

The CDR3 DNA sequence: TGCAGCCTCTTGCCGGGACTAGCGGGCAATGAGCAGTTCTTC. It yields the protein CSLLPGLAGNEQFF. The chain links TRBV29-1 to TRBJ2-1; 12 bases are a match to TRBD2. Germline-derived CDR1 and CDR2 are SQVTM and ANQGSEA. The CDR3 is 14 residues long. The V gene end was trimmed by 8 bases and the J gene end by 6 bases; junction bases not matched to a gene: 8.